These T cell receptor beta chains were read from a single sample in a study of early T cells in non-severe SARS-CoV-2 infection. TCRdb redid the calling of the 5' RACE reads with MiXCR, one entry per CDR3 protein. Among roughly 30,000 distinct CDR3 sequences, 5% to 6.5% were seen once, and the ten largest hold 30% to 35%. The material was whole blood, obtained at baseline. The receptor set was obtained from an adult who was a healthcare worker with PCR-confirmed SARS-CoV-2 infection or an uninfected control (not recorded which). CDR3s include the opening cysteine and the closing phenylalanine or tryptophan. The order of the fields is D gene, J gene, clone size, V gene, CDR3 DNA, CDR3 protein. D genes are given only for firm matches. Size values are once, few and many counts, or a class for expanded clones, and some rows have none.

. | TRBJ2-5 | . | TRBV11-2 | TGTGCCAGCAGCTTAGACAGGGGACGAGAGACCCAGTACTTC | CASSLDRGRETQYF
. | TRBJ2-3 | many | TRBV7-9 | TGTGCCAGCAGCCGTAGCACAGATACGCAGTATTTT | CASSRSTDTQYF
. | TRBJ1-5 | many | TRBV11-2 | TGTGCCAGCAGCTTAACGGGAGATCAGCCCCAGCATTTT | CASSLTGDQPQHF
. | TRBJ1-1 | few | TRBV14 | TGTGCCAGCAGCCAAGTAGGGCTAAGGAACACTGAAGCTTTCTTT | CASSQVGLRNTEAFF
. | TRBJ1-5 | few | TRBV19 | TGTGCCAGTAGTGGCAGGGGTCACCAGCCCCAGCATTTT | CASSGRGHQPQHF
. | TRBJ2-3 | many | TRBV29-1 | TGCAGCGTTACGAGCGGAGAGAGCACAGATACGCAGTATTTT | CSVTSGESTDTQYF
. | TRBJ1-3 | many | TRBV4-3 | TGCGCCAGCAGCCCCACCTGGGGACATCTCTCTGGAAACACCATATATTTT | CASSPTWGHLSGNTIYF
TRBD1 | TRBJ2-2 | many | TRBV5-5 | TGTGCCAGCAGCTTATGGTGGGAAGGGGGCGTTAACCCCCCCAACGAGCTGTTTTTT | CASSLWWEGGVNPPNELFF
. | TRBJ2-4 | many | TRBV7-9 | TGTGCCAGCAGCTTAGCCCAGGGGACGGGAAACATTCAGTACTTC | CASSLAQGTGNIQYF
. | TRBJ2-2 | . | TRBV3-1 | TGTGCCAGCAGCCAATCCCTTTCCGGGGAGCTGTTTTTT | CASSQSLSGELFF
. | TRBJ2-1 | many | TRBV7-6 | TGTGCCAGCAGCTGGACATACAATGAGCAGTTCTTC | CASSWTYNEQFF
TRBD2 | TRBJ2-1 | many | TRBV19 | TGTGCCAGTAGTCCCGGGCGGGGGTACTACAATGAGCAGTTCTTC | CASSPGRGYYNEQFF
TRBD2 | TRBJ2-7 | . | TRBV11-2 | TGTGCCAGCAGCTTAGGTCAGCGGGGCGAGCAGTACTTC | CASSLGQRGEQYF
. | TRBJ2-1 | many | TRBV6-5 | TGTGCCAGCAGTTACTCGGGCCCAGCGGGCAATGAGCAGTTCTTC | CASSYSGPAGNEQFF
. | TRBJ1-1 | many | TRBV6-1 | TGTGCCAGCAGCTCGGCCGCGCTAACTGAAGCTTTCTTT | CASSSAALTEAFF
. | TRBJ1-1 | . | TRBV2 | TGTGCCAGCAGTTTGACAGACCTGAACACTGAAGCTTTCTTT | CASSLTDLNTEAFF
TRBD2 | TRBJ2-1 | many | TRBV19 | TGTGCCAGTAGGGGGACCGGGACTAGCGGCTCCAATGAGCAGTTCTTC | CASRGTGTSGSNEQFF
. | TRBJ2-1 | few | TRBV20-1 | TGCAGTGCTTCCCCCGGGGTAAGCCTCTACAATGAGCAGTTCTTC | CSASPGVSLYNEQFF
. | TRBJ2-1 | many | TRBV20-1 | TGCAGTGTCCAGGAGGTGGATGAGCAGTTCTTC | CSVQEVDEQFF
TRBD1 | TRBJ1-1 | few | TRBV18 | TGTGCCAGCTCACCTCGGCAGGGGGCAGCGAACACTGAAGCTTTCTTT | CASSPRQGAANTEAFF
. | TRBJ1-1 | many | TRBV12-3/TRBV12-4 | TGTGCCAGCAGTTCTAACACTGAAGCTTTCTTT | CASSSNTEAFF
. | TRBJ2-2 | many | TRBV5-6 | TGTGCCAGCAGCTTCAATCTAGCCACCGGGGAGCTGTTTTTT | CASSFNLATGELFF
. | TRBJ1-1 | many | TRBV6-5 | TGTGCCAGCAAAATAAGGGGTATCACTGAAGCCTTCTTT | CASKIRGITEAFF
TRBD2 | TRBJ2-1 | many | TRBV10-3 | TGTGCCATCACCCCGACGGGACTAGCGGGAACGCAGTTCTTC | CAITPTGLAGTQFF
. | TRBJ1-1 | . | TRBV28 | TGTGCCAGCAAAATGGGAGGGGCGAACACTGAAGCTTTCTTT | CASKMGGANTEAFF
. | TRBJ2-3 | few | TRBV10-3 | TGTGCCATCAGGGGGGCAGATACGCAGTATTTT | CAIRGADTQYF
. | TRBJ2-7 | . | TRBV29-1 | TGCAGCGTTCTTGGGCCTGGCGACGAGCAGTACTTC | CSVLGPGDEQYF
. | TRBJ1-4 | . | TRBV5-6 | TGTGCCAGCAGCTGGGTGGGCGCCTCTTTGGAAAAACTGTTTTTT | CASSWVGASLEKLFF
. | TRBJ1-5 | few | TRBV7-2 | TGTGCCAGCAGCTTAGCAGGATCTGGCCAGCCCCAGCATTTT | CASSLAGSGQPQHF
. | TRBJ1-2 | many | TRBV10-3 | TGTGCCATCAGTGGGGTGCTAAACTATGGCTACACCTTC | CAISGVLNYGYTF
. | TRBJ2-2 | many | TRBV11-2 | TGTGCCAGCAGCTTATACCGAGCGATCACCGGGGAGCTGTTTTTT | CASSLYRAITGELFF
TRBD2 | TRBJ2-2 | . | TRBV28 | TGTGCCAGCACTCCGGGGGGGTATACCGGGGAGCTGTTTTTT | CASTPGGYTGELFF
. | TRBJ1-2 | many | TRBV6-6 | TGTGCCAGCAGTCGGGGAGCTGGCTACACCTTC | CASSRGAGYTF
TRBD1 | TRBJ2-7 | many | TRBV12-3/TRBV12-4 | TGTGCCAGCAGTGGGGGGACAGGGAGAGCCTACGAGCAGTACTTC | CASSGGTGRAYEQYF
TRBD1 | TRBJ1-1 | few | TRBV28 | TGTGCCAGCAGTTTGTTCCCGGGACAGGGGGTCACTGAAGCTTTCTTT | CASSLFPGQGVTEAFF
TRBD1 | TRBJ2-7 | many | TRBV7-8 | TGTGCCAGCAGCTTTGGACAGGCCAACGAGCAGTACTTC | CASSFGQANEQYF
. | TRBJ1-1 | many | TRBV30 | TGTGCCTGGAGTCACGGTGGGATGGGGACGAGGACTGAAGCTTTCTTT | CAWSHGGMGTRTEAFF
. | TRBJ2-5 | . | TRBV12-3/TRBV12-4 | TGTGCCAGCGGACTCTCGATGGGCAGCCAAGAGACCCAGTACTTC | CASGLSMGSQETQYF
. | TRBJ2-6 | many | TRBV24-1 | TGTGCCACCAGTGAGTCGACAGGATCCTCTGGGGCCAACGTCCTGACTTTC | CATSESTGSSGANVLTF
. | TRBJ2-7 | many | TRBV27 | TGTGCCAGCAGGGCCTCCCGCGGGTTTTACGAGCAGTACTTC | CASRASRGFYEQYF
TRBD1 | TRBJ1-1 | . | TRBV27 | TGTGCCAGCAGTCCCGCCTTGACAGGGGGGAGAATGAACACTGAAGCTTTCTTT | CASSPALTGGRMNTEAFF
TRBD1 | TRBJ2-1 | many | TRBV7-3 | TGTGCCAGCAGCGCAGGACAGGGCCCCTACAATGAGCAGTTCTTC | CASSAGQGPYNEQFF
TRBD1 | TRBJ1-3 | many | TRBV7-3 | TGTGCCAGCAGCTTATCAGGGGGCTACGGAAACACCATATATTTT | CASSLSGGYGNTIYF
. | TRBJ1-2 | many | TRBV5-5 | TGTGCCAGCAGCTTGGAGGGGAACTATGGCTACACCTTC | CASSLEGNYGYTF
. | TRBJ1-3 | . | TRBV7-2 | TGTGCCAGCAGCCCGGGAGAGTGGGGAAACACCATATATTTT | CASSPGEWGNTIYF